Listed below are T cell receptor beta chains from one sample, sequenced in a study of blood T cell repertoires in COVID-19. TCRdb keeps only in-frame clones here, not all; method: immunoSEQ multiplex PCR. The repertoire consists of about 200,000 clones, with about nine tenths occurring once and the leading ten covering about 2.2%. The sample comprised peripheral blood. These receptors were obtained from a woman between 45 and 60 years old with acute or convalescent COVID-19. CDR3s include the opening cysteine and the closing phenylalanine or tryptophan. The order of the fields is V gene, J gene, clone size, D gene, CDR3 protein, CDR3 DNA. A D gene is named only where the DNA matches it firmly. Not every row has a clone size; where given, it reads once, few, many or a size class.

v_call: TRBV4-2; j_call: TRBJ2-7; clone_size: .; d_call: .; cdr3_aa: CASSPEATGSFGQYF; cdr3_nt: TGTGCCAGCAGCCCCGAAGCGACAGGCTCGTTCGGGCAGTACTTC
v_call: TRBV6-6; j_call: TRBJ2-3; clone_size: .; d_call: TRBD1; cdr3_aa: CASRDRAGQGTDTQYF; cdr3_nt: TGTGCCAGCAGGGACAGAGCGGGACAGGGAACAGATACGCAGTATTTT
v_call: TRBV6-5; j_call: TRBJ2-3; clone_size: .; d_call: .; cdr3_aa: CASNGGLSTDTQYF; cdr3_nt: TGTGCCAGCAACGGCGGGCTGAGCACAGATACGCAGTATTTT
v_call: TRBV6-6; j_call: TRBJ1-1; clone_size: .; d_call: TRBD1; cdr3_aa: CASRGQGQVMAFF; cdr3_nt: TGTGCCAGCAGGGGACAGGGACAGGTAATGGCTTTCTTT
v_call: TRBV11-3; j_call: TRBJ1-2; clone_size: few; d_call: TRBD1; cdr3_aa: CASSLQTGGGDGYTF; cdr3_nt: TGTGCCAGCAGCTTACAGACAGGGGGCGGGGATGGCTACACCTTC
v_call: TRBV28; j_call: TRBJ1-2; clone_size: .; d_call: TRBD1; cdr3_aa: CASSPGTGVIRGYTF; cdr3_nt: TGTGCCAGCAGTCCCGGGACAGGGGTTATTCGTGGCTACACCTTC
v_call: TRBV13; j_call: TRBJ2-7; clone_size: once; d_call: TRBD1; cdr3_aa: CASSSTGQGIPYEQYF; cdr3_nt: TGTGCCAGCAGCTCAACGGGACAGGGGATTCCCTACGAGCAGTACTTC
v_call: TRBV19; j_call: TRBJ2-5; clone_size: once; d_call: .; cdr3_aa: CASSIVRDWDQETQYF; cdr3_nt: TGTGCCAGTAGTATAGTCCGGGACTGGGACCAAGAGACCCAGTACTTC
v_call: TRBV23-1; j_call: TRBJ1-1; clone_size: .; d_call: .; cdr3_aa: CAQQRRYRCTEAFF; cdr3_nt: .
v_call: TRBV7-3; j_call: TRBJ2-7; clone_size: .; d_call: .; cdr3_aa: CASSLPTYEQYF; cdr3_nt: TGTGCCAGCAGCCTTCCTACCTACGAGCAGTACTTC
v_call: TRBV24-1; j_call: TRBJ2-5; clone_size: few; d_call: TRBD2; cdr3_aa: CATSDSQVAGETQYF; cdr3_nt: TGTGCCACCAGTGATTCACAGGTAGCGGGGGAGACCCAGTACTTC